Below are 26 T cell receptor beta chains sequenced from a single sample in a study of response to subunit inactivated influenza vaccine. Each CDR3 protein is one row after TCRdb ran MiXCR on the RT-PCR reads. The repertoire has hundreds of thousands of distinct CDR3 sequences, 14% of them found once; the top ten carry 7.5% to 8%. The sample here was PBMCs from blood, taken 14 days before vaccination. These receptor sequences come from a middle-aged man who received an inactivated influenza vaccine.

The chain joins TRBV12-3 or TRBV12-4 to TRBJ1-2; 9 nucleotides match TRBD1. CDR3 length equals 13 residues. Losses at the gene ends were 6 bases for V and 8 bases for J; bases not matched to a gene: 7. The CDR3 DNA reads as TGTGCCAGCAGGACGACAGGGGGTCTAGGCTACACCTTC. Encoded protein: CASRTTGGLGYTF.

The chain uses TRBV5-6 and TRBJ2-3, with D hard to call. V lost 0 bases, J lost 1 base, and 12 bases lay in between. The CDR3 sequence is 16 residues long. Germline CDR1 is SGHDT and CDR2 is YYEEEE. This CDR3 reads CASSLVIGLGTDTQYF. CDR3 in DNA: TGTGCCAGCAGCTTGGTGATAGGGCTGGGCACAGATACGCAGTATTTT.

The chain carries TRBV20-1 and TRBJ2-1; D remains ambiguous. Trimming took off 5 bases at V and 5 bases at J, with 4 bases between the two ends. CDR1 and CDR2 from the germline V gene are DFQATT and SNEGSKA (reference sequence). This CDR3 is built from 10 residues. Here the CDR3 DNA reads TGCAGTGCTTTTAACAATGAGCAGTTCTTC. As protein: CSAFNNEQFF.

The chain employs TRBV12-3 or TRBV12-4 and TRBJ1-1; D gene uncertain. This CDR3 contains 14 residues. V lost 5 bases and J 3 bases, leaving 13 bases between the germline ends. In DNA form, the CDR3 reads TGTGCCAGCAGTACGGCAGGCCTTTACACTGAAGCTTTCTTT. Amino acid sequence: CASSTAGLYTEAFF.

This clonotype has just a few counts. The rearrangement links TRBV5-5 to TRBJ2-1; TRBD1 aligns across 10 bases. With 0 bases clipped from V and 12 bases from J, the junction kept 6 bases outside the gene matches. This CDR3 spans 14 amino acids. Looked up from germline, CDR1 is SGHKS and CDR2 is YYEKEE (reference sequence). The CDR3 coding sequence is TGTGCCAGCAGCTTGGGGACAGGGGGAAGTCGGCAGTTCTTC. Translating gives CASSLGTGGSRQFF.

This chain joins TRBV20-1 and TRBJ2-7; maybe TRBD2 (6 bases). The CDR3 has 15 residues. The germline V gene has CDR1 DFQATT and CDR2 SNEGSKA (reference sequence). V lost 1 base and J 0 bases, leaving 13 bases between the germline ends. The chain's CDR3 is CSARGASGYSYEQYF. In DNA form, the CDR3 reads TGCAGTGCTAGAGGTGCAAGCGGGTACTCCTACGAGCAGTACTTC.

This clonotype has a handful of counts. CDR3 DNA sequence: TGCAGTGCTAGAGACTTACGAGGGGGACAGGGGAGCAATCAGCCCCAGCATTTT. Translated: CSARDLRGGQGSNQPQHF. The chain recombines TRBV20-1 with TRBJ1-5; 10 positions match TRBD1. In germline, CDR1 is DFQATT, CDR2 SNEGSKA (reference sequence). Germline trimming cut 0 bases from V and 1 base from J; bases unmatched to any gene: 9. The CDR3 sequence is 18 residues long.

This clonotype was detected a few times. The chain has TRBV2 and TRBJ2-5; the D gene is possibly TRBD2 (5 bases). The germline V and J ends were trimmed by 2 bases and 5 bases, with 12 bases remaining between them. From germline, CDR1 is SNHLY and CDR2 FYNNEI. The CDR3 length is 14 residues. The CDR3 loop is CASSETPRGETQYF. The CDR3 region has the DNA TGTGCCAGCAGTGAAACCCCCCGAGGGGAGACCCAGTACTTC.

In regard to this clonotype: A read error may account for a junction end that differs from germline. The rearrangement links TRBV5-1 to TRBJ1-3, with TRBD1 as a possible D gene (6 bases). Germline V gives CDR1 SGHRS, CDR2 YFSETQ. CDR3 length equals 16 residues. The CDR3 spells CASSAKQGTSGNTISF. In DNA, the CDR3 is TGCGCCAGCAGCGCCAAACAGGGTACCTCTGGAAACACCATATCTTTT.

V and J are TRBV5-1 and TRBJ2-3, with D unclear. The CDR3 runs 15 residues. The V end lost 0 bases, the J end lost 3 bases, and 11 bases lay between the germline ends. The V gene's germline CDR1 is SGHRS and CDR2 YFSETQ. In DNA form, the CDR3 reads TGCGCCAGCAGCTTGGAATACGTGGATACAGATACGCAGTATTTT. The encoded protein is CASSLEYVDTDTQYF. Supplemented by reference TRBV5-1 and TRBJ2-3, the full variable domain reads KAGVTQTPRYLIKTRGQQVTLSCSPISGHRSVSWYQQTPGQGLQFLFEYFSETQRNKGNFPGRFSGRQFSNSRSEMNVSTLELGDSALYLCASSLEYVDTDTQYFGPGTRLTVL.

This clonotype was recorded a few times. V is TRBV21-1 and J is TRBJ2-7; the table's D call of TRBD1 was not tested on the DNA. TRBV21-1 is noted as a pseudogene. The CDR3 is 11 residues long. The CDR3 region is CASSNPGEQYF. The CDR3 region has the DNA TGTGCCAGCAGCAATCCGGGCGAGCAGTACTTC.

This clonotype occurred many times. DNA for the CDR3: TGTGCCAGCAGCTCCTCGGGACAGGGAATGAACACTGAAGCTTTCTTT. Translated: CASSSSGQGMNTEAFF. The gene calls are TRBV7-9 and TRBJ1-1; 9 bases are a match to TRBD1. The CDR3 totals 16 residues. The V gene end was trimmed by 4 bases and the J gene end by 0 bases; junction bases not matched to a gene: 6. Germline lookup yields CDR1 SEHNR and CDR2 FQNEAQ (reference sequence).

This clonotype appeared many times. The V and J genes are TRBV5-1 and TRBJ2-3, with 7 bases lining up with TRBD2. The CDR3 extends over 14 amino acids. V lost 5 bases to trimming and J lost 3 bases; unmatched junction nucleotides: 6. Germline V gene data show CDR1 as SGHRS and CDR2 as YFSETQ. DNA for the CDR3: TGCGCCAGCAGGACGGGAGGCTCAACAGATACGCAGTATTTT. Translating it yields CASRTGGSTDTQYF.

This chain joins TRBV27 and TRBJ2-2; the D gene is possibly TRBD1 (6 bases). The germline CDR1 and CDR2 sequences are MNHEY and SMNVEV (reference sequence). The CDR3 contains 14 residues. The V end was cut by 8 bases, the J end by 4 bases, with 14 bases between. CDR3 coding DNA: TGTGCCAGCCTGGACAGAGGGTCCACCGGGGAGCTGTTTTTT. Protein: CASLDRGSTGELFF.

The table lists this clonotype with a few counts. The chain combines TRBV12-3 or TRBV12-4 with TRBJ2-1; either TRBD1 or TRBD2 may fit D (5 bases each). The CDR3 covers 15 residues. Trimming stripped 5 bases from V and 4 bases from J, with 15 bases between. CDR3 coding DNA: TGTGCCAGCAGTCAGGGACCGGCGGGTTACAATGAGCAGTTCTTC. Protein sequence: CASSQGPAGYNEQFF.

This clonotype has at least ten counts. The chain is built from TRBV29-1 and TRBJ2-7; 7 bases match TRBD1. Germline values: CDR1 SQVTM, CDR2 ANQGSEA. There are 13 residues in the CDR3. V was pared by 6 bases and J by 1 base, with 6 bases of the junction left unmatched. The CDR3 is CSVEDRYSYEQYF. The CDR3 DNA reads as TGCAGCGTCGAGGACAGGTATTCCTACGAGCAGTACTTC.

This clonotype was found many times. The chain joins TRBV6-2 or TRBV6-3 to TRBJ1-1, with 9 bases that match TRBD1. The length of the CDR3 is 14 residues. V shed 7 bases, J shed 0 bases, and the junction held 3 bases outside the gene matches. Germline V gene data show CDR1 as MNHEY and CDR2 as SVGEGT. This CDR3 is CASKRQGVNTEAFF. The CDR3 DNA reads TGTGCCAGCAAACGACAGGGGGTGAACACTGAAGCTTTCTTT.

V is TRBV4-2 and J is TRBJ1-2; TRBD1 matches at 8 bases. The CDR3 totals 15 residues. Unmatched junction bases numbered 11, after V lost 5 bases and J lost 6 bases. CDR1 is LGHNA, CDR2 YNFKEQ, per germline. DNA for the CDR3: TGTGCCAGCAGCGCCCCCGGGACAGGTTTGGATGGCTACACCTTC. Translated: CASSAPGTGLDGYTF.

The CDR3 protein is CASIQGWDYGYTF. In DNA form, the CDR3 reads TGTGCCAGTATACAGGGGTGGGACTATGGCTACACCTTC. The V call is TRBV6-1, the J call TRBJ1-2; 7 bases line up with TRBD1. This CDR3 comprises 13 residues. The germline V gene encodes CDR1 MNHNS and CDR2 SASEGT. V was pared by 9 bases and J by 3 bases, with 7 bases of the junction left unmatched.

In DNA form, the CDR3 reads TGTGCCAGCAGCCTCTGGACTACACAAGAGACCCAGTACTTC. Translated: CASSLWTTQETQYF. J is TRBJ2-5 and V is TRBV7-9; weak D call: TRBD2 (6 bases). With 5 bases removed from V and 2 bases from J, the gap between germline ends came to 12 bases. Germline CDR1 and CDR2: SEHNR and FQNEAQ (reference sequence). This CDR3 region has 14 residues.

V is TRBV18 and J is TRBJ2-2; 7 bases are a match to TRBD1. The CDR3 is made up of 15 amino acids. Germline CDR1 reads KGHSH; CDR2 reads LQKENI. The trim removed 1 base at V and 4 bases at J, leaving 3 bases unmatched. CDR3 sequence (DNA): TGTGCCAGCTCACCACAGGGGGCAGCCACCGGGGAGCTGTTTTTT. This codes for CASSPQGAATGELFF.

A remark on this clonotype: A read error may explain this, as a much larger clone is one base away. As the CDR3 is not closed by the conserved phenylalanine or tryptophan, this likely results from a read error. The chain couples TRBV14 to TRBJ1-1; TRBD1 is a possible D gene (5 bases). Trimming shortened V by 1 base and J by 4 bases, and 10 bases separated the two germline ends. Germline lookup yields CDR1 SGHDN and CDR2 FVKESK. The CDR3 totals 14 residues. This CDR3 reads CASSQGRGGTEAFL. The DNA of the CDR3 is TGTGCCAGCAGCCAAGGGAGGGGAGGCACTGAAGCTTTCCTT.

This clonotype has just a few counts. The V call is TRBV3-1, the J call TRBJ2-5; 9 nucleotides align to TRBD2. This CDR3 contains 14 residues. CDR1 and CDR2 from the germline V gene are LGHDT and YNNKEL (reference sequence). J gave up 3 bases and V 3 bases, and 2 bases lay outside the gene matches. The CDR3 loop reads CASSHSGSEETQYF. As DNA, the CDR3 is TGTGCCAGCAGCCATAGCGGGAGCGAAGAGACCCAGTACTTC.

The CDR3 reads CASSLSRDTGELFF. As DNA, the CDR3 is TGTGCCAGCAGCTTAAGCAGGGACACCGGGGAGCTGTTTTTT. The chain joins TRBV7-3 to TRBJ2-2; the D gene is possibly TRBD1 (5 bases). Germline V lookup: CDR1 SGHTA, CDR2 FQGTGA. This CDR3 contains 14 residues. V lost 1 base, J lost 3 bases, and 6 bases lay in between.

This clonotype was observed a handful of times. The CDR3 loop is CASSYQTSWSSYEQYF. The CDR3 DNA sequence: TGTGCCAGCAGTTACCAGACTAGCTGGAGCTCCTACGAGCAGTACTTC. The chain combines TRBV6-2 or TRBV6-3 with TRBJ2-7; 7 positions agree with TRBD2. The trim removed 2 bases at V and 0 bases at J, leaving 7 bases unmatched. The germline gives CDR1 MNHEY, CDR2 SVGEGT. The CDR3 runs to 16 residues.

Here the CDR3 reads CASSQDSIQVVGNTIYF. The DNA of the CDR3 is TGCGCCAGCAGCCAAGATTCGATACAGGTCGTAGGAAACACCATATATTTT. The chain is built from TRBV4-1 and TRBJ1-3; a weak D match, TRBD1 (5 bases). From germline, CDR1 is MGHRA and CDR2 YSYEKL. The CDR3 sequence is 17 residues long. V dropped 0 bases and J dropped 4 bases, with 16 bases sitting between them.